The 9 T cell receptor beta chains in this list originate from one sample, sequenced in a study of regulatory T cells in long-lasting Graves disease. Time point given: newly diagnosed GD, antithyroid drugs for less than 3 months. PBMC RNA served as the TCR library source. TCR beta libraries were built with iRepertoire HTBI primers and Arm-PCR of CDR3 regions. TCRdb re-derived calls from the multiplex PCR reads in MiXCR, one entry per CDR3 protein. The data show over 400,000 distinct CDR3 sequences, 12% to 15% seen once. The sample also formed part of further work on T cells in Graves' hyperthyroidism and ophthalmopathy.

The specimen comprised peripheral blood mononuclear cells (PBMCs), sampled at new diagnosis, from a patient treated with antithyroid drugs. The receptors were sampled from a woman aged 45-60 years with Graves disease.

This clonotype was found a few times. This chain links TRBV5-1 with TRBJ1-1; D call uncertain. V lost 0 bases and J 7 bases, leaving 7 bases between the germline ends. The CDR3 loop spans 12 amino acids. Germline V CDR1 and CDR2: SGHRS, YFSETQ. CDR3 bases: TGCGCCAGCAGCTTGGGGGCACTTGAAGCTTTCTTT. Encoded protein: CASSLGALEAFF. The entire variable domain, with the rest obtained from reference TRBV5-1 and TRBJ1-1, is as follows: KAGVTQTPRYLIKTRGQQVTLSCSPISGHRSVSWYQQTPGQGLQFLFEYFSETQRNKGNFPGRFSGRQFSNSRSEMNVSTLELGDSALYLCASSLGALEAFFGQGTRLTVV.

This clonotype was recorded many times. J is TRBJ2-5 and V is TRBV28, with a possible D match to TRBD2 (5 bases). V gave up 1 base and J gave up 1 base, with 10 bases separating them. The CDR3 sequence is 15 residues long. Germline V gene sequence: CDR1 MDHEN, CDR2 SYDVKM. CDR3 DNA sequence: TGTGCCAGCAGTTTATTCTCTAGCCGCCAAGAGACCCAGTACTTC. Its translation: CASSLFSSRQETQYF.

This clonotype was recorded at least ten times. This chain connects TRBV5-1 to TRBJ2-2; D ambiguous. CDR1 is SGHRS, CDR2 YFSETQ, per germline. Trimming removed 4 bases at V and 0 bases at J, with 10 bases between. CDR3 length: 15 residues. As DNA, the CDR3 is TGCGCCAGCAGCCCCCGGGCCACGAACACCGGGGAGCTGTTTTTT. Amino acids: CASSPRATNTGELFF. The full variable domain, rest sourced from reference TRBV5-1 and TRBJ2-2, is KAGVTQTPRYLIKTRGQQVTLSCSPISGHRSVSWYQQTPGQGLQFLFEYFSETQRNKGNFPGRFSGRQFSNSRSEMNVSTLELGDSALYLCASSPRATNTGELFFGEGSRLTVL.

About this clonotype itself: One base away lies a much larger clone, so this may be a sequencing read error. J is TRBJ1-2 and V is TRBV12-3 or TRBV12-4; 8 bases map to TRBD1. The V gene end was trimmed by 9 bases and the J gene end by 8 bases; junction bases not matched to a gene: 17. The CDR3 spans 15 residues. The CDR3 coding sequence is TGTGCCAGAAGCCCCACCGGGACAGGCCTTTCCGGCTACACCTTC. It translates to CARSPTGTGLSGYTF.

This clonotype was detected a few times. V is TRBV5-1 and J is TRBJ2-5; 8 bases are a match to TRBD1. Germline V gives CDR1 SGHRS, CDR2 YFSETQ. The CDR3 runs 14 residues. The V gene end was trimmed by 4 bases and the J gene end by 3 bases; junction bases not matched to a gene: 5. The CDR3 protein is CASSPGTGEETQYF. The CDR3 bases are TGCGCCAGCAGCCCTGGGACAGGAGAAGAGACCCAGTACTTC.

The rearrangement joins TRBV4-1 to TRBJ2-7; 10 nucleotides agree with TRBD1. This CDR3 region has 17 residues. Germline V CDR1 and CDR2: MGHRA, YSYEKL. The V gene end was trimmed by 3 bases and the J gene end by 0 bases; junction bases not matched to a gene: 8. The CDR3 DNA reads TGCGCCAGCAGCCAGGGGACAGGGGAGACCATCTCCTACGAGCAGTACTTC. Encoded protein: CASSQGTGETISYEQYF.

V is TRBV4-1 and J is TRBJ1-5, with D possibly TRBD1 on 6 matching bases. Germline V lookup: CDR1 MGHRA, CDR2 YSYEKL. The CDR3 spans 16 residues. V shed 0 bases and J shed 7 bases, with 16 bases lying between them. In DNA form, the CDR3 reads TGCGCCAGCAGCCAAGATCCGGGGGGGCTCGGGCAGCCCCAGCATTTT. It yields the protein CASSQDPGGLGQPQHF.

This chain connects TRBV14 to TRBJ2-7; D is perhaps TRBD1 (6 bases). Germline loops: CDR1 SGHDN, CDR2 FVKESK. The ends were cut back, 3 bases at V and 3 bases at J, with 9 bases in the middle. The CDR3 has 13 amino acids. In DNA form, the CDR3 reads TGTGCCAGCAGCCACAGGGGCCTCTACGAGCAGTACTTC. Protein: CASSHRGLYEQYF.

The V call is TRBV10-2, the J call TRBJ2-7; the D gene is possibly TRBD1 (6 bases). Trimming took 4 bases from V and 3 from J, leaving 19 bases between them. The germline V gene encodes CDR1 WSHSY and CDR2 SAAADI. The CDR3 runs 16 residues. The CDR3 loop reads CASSGTGNFVFYEQYF. The CDR3 DNA reads as TGCGCCAGCAGTGGAACAGGGAATTTTGTCTTCTACGAGCAGTACTTC.